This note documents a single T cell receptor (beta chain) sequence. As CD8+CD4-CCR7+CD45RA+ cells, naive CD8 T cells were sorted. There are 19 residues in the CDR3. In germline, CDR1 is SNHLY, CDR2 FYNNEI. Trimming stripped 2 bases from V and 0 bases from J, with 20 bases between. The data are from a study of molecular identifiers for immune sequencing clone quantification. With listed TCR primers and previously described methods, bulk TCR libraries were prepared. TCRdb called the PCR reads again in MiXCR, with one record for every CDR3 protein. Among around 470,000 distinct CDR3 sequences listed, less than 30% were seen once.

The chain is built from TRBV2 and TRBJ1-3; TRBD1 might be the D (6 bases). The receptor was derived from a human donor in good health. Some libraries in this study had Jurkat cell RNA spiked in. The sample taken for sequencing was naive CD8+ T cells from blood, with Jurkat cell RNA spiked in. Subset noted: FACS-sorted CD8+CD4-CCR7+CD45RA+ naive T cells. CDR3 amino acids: CASSESSPRTAVSGNTIYF. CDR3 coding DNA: TGTGCCAGCAGTGAATCCAGCCCAAGGACAGCGGTCTCTGGAAACACCATATATTTT.